Below are 5 T cell receptor beta chains sequenced from a single sample in a study of T cell responses to AZD1222 COVID-19 vaccine. The assay was immunoSEQ multiplex PCR, and TCRdb's table has in-frame clones only and misses some. The table shows about 100,000 clones, with roughly nine tenths occurring only once. Specimen: peripheral blood, collected 28 days after the second AZD1222 dose. The receptors stem from an adult who received the AZD1222 COVID-19 vaccine.

The chain combines TRBV29-1 with TRBJ2-5; 7 bases map to TRBD2. The CDR3 is 13 residues long. Trimming cost V 4 bases and J 2 bases; bases outside gene matches: 4. Germline lookup yields CDR1 SQVTM and CDR2 ANQGSEA. The CDR3 is CSVAPSGQETQYF. In DNA, the CDR3 is TGCAGCGTTGCTCCTAGCGGACAAGAGACCCAGTACTTC.

This sequence joins TRBV7-6 and TRBJ2-2, with 7 bases that match TRBD1. V shed 4 bases, J shed 1 base, and the junction held 3 bases outside the gene matches. This CDR3 contains 15 residues. Germline V CDR1 and CDR2: SGHVS, FNYEAQ. Written as DNA, the CDR3 is TGTGCCAGCAGCTCTCGGGACAGGAACACCGGGGAGCTGTTTTTT. It codes for CASSSRDRNTGELFF.

In DNA form, the CDR3 reads TGTGCCAGCAGCTTACGGTTAGCGGGGGGGCCGAGGGACACCGGGGAGCTGTTTTTT. Translating it yields CASSLRLAGGPRDTGELFF. J is TRBJ2-2 and V is TRBV5-4; the match to TRBD2 covers 11 bases. Germline V gene lookup returns CDR1 SGHNT and CDR2 YYREEE (reference sequence). CDR3 length equals 19 residues. J was trimmed by 3 bases and V by 2 bases; bases with no gene match: 12.

This clone has only a few counts. The V gene is TRBV7-2, the J gene TRBJ1-2; TRBD1 might be the D (5 bases). This CDR3 region has 15 residues. Deletions cut 4 bases from V and 2 bases from J, with 14 bases between. Looked up from germline, CDR1 is SGHTA and CDR2 is FQGNSA. The CDR3 sequence is CASSWGGLRNYGYTF. The CDR3 bases are TGTGCCAGCAGCTGGGGGGGACTGAGAAACTATGGCTACACCTTC.

The rearrangement joins TRBV7-9 to TRBJ2-7, with TRBD1 identical over 9 bases. The CDR3 is made up of 14 amino acids. CDR1 is SEHNR, CDR2 FQNEAQ, per germline (reference sequence). The V gene end was trimmed by 5 bases and the J gene end by 3 bases; junction bases not matched to a gene: 5. The CDR3 reads CASSAGTGYYEQYF. CDR3 sequence (DNA): TGTGCCAGCAGCGCGGGGACAGGGTACTACGAGCAGTACTTC.